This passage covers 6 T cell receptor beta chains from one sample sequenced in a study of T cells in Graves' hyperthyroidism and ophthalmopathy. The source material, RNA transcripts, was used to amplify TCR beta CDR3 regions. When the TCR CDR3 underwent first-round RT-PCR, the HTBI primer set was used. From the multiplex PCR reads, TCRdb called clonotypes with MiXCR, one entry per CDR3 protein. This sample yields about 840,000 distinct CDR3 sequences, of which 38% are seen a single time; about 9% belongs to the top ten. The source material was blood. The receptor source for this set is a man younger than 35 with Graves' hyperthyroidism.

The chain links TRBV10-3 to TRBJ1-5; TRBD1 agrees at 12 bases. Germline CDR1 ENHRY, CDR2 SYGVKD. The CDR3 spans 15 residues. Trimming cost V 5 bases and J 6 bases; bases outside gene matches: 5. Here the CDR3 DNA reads TGTGCCATCAGTCCCGGGACAGGGGGCTCTCAGCCCCAGCATTTT. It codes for CAISPGTGGSQPQHF.

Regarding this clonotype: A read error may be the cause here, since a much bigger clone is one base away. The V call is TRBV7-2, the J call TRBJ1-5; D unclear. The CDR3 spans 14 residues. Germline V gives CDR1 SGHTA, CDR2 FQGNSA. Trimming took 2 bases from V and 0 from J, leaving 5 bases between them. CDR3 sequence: CASSLPSSNQPQHF. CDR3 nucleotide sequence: TGTGCCAGCAGCTTACCGAGTAGCAATCAGCCCCAGCATTTT. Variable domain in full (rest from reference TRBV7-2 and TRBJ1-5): GAGVSQSPSNKVTEKGKDVELRCDPISGHTALYWYRQSLGQGLEFLIYFQGNSAPDKSGLPSDRFSAERTGGSVSTLTIQRTQQEDSAVYLCASSLPSSNQPQHFGDGTRLSIL.

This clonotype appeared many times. CDR3 region: CSVEGVRGAGNTIYF. In nucleotides, the CDR3 is TGCAGCGTTGAAGGAGTCCGGGGGGCTGGAAACACCATATATTTT. The chain links TRBV29-1 to TRBJ1-3, with D possibly TRBD1 on 5 matching bases. V lost 1 base and J 2 bases, leaving 12 bases between the germline ends. Germline V lookup: CDR1 SQVTM, CDR2 ANQGSEA. CDR3 size: 15 residues. Using reference TRBV29-1 and TRBJ1-3 for the parts outside the CDR3, the full variable domain is SAVISQKPSRDICQRGTSLTIQCQVDSQVTMMFWYRQQPGQSLTLIATANQGSEATYESGFVIDKFPISRPNLTFSTLTVSNMSPEDSSIYLCSVEGVRGAGNTIYFGEGSWLTVV.

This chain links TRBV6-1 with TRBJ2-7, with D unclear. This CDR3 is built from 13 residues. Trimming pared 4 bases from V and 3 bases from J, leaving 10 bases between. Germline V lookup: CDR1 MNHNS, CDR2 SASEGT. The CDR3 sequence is CASSGADRYEQYF. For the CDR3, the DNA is TGTGCCAGCAGTGGTGCAGACCGCTACGAGCAGTACTTC.

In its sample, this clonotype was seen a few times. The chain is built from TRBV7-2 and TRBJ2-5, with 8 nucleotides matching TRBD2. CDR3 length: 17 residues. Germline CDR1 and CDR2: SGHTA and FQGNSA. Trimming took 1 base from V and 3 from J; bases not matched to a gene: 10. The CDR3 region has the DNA TGTGCCAGCAGCTTAGATCCCTTCACTAGCGGAAAAGAGACCCAGTACTTC. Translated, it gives CASSLDPFTSGKETQYF.

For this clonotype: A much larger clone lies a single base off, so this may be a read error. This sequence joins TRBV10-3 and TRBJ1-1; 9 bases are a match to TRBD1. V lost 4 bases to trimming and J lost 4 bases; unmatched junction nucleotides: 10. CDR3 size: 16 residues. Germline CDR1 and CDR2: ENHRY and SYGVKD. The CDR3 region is CAISGTGGAGSTEAFF. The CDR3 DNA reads TGTGCCATCAGTGGTACAGGGGGCGCCGGGAGCACTGAAGCTTTCTTT.